This T cell receptor beta chain was identified during a study of regulatory T cells (dated by TCRdb to the late 2010s). In the study overall: T-cell receptor beta repertoires of sorted regulatory, conventional CD4+ and CD8+ T cells were compared between CD3G-deficient patients and healthy controls. Broader findings and caveats from the paper: Hydrophobic residues at CDR3 positions 6 and 7 were enriched in conventional CD4+ T cells from CD3G-deficient patients, suggesting more self-reactive specificities. Restricted unique TRB V-J pairs and skewed V and J gene usage were observed in patient repertoires, most markedly in regulatory T cells.

Ends trimmed: V by 4 bases, J by 6 bases; bases unmatched to a gene: 17. The CDR3 numbers 18 residues from cysteine through phenylalanine. Left in the record is the CDR3 DNA by itself, 54 bases read in frame from the first base. According to the germline V gene, CDR1 reads MDHEN and CDR2 reads SYDVKM. All CD3G-deficient patients had evidence of autoimmunity, which was more severe in two of the patients. Patients ranged from 2 to 39 years of age at testing and had reduced naive and increased memory CD4+ and CD8+ T-cell proportions. CD4+ cells were FACS-sorted into CD25-high CD127-low regulatory T cells and CD25-low CD127-high conventional CD4+ T cells. The patient group comprised roughly 6 individuals with CD3G deficiency. An international network of physicians across the United States, Europe and Asia provided the patient samples and clinical data. Ficoll density separation was used to isolate peripheral blood mononuclear cells.

In the case of this clone: The specificity of this receptor is unknown. Nothing much larger sits one base from this clone, and base qualities are not available.

For the multiplex PCR, 52 forward TRBV primers and 13 reverse TRBJ primers were used, and amplification bias was corrected with both assay-based and computational methods. Rearranged TRB loci were amplified from genomic DNA by multiplex PCR within the immunoSEQ assay. An Illumina HiSeq platform was used to sequence the TRB amplicons. From the authors' description of their analysis: Raw sequences were error-filtered and aligned to reference gene sequences by custom algorithms and were subsequently analyzed with the immunoSEQ online tools. Frequencies of productive and nonproductive TRB rearrangements were assessed among unique sequences as well as among total sequences. Assessment of potential self-reactivity relied on the hydrophobicity of positions 6 and 7 in the TRB CDR3, along with their amino acid composition. Groups were compared by t tests, Mann-Whitney tests or two-way ANOVA performed in Prism software. Entries here come from immuneACCESS through TCRdb and include only in-frame sequences with V and J called. Some clones fail to appear in such tables; in the studies checked, an unresolved V gene covers under half of the shortfall, and the cause of the remainder is unknown. That table furnishes V, J and clone size, whereas the DNA furnished D and trimming. Here the sample has about 23,000 clones; roughly 84% occur a single time. 1.3% of the sample lies in the top ten.

The sample comprised conventional CD4+ T cells sorted from blood. This TCR was sampled from a child under 18 with CD3G deficiency. The rearranged chain carries TRBV28 and TRBJ2-7, and TRBD2 matches 11 of the central bases. The DNA is as follows: TGTGCCAGCAGTTCCTCCCTATCGTTAGCGGGAGGGCCGGGCGAGCAGTACTTC. Its protein reads: CASSSSLSLAGGPGEQYF.